The 4 T cell receptor beta chains below were found in one sample sequenced in a study of T cell responses to AZD1222 COVID-19 vaccine. Produced via immunoSEQ multiplex PCR; TCRdb's table is partial and in-frame only. The sample lists around 100,000 clones, more than 70% occurring once. The sequenced sample was peripheral blood, obtained on day 0 of MenACWY control vaccination. The receptors stem from an adult in good health.

This clone turned up a few times. The V gene is TRBV5-1, the J gene TRBJ1-4; D gene unclear. Germline V lookup: CDR1 SGHRS, CDR2 YFSETQ. Trimming shortened V by 0 bases and J by 2 bases, and 14 bases separated the two germline ends. The CDR3 is 17 amino acids. Here the CDR3 reads CASSLAGRSATNEKLFF. CDR3 bases: TGCGCCAGCAGCTTGGCTGGGAGGAGTGCGACTAATGAAAAACTGTTTTTT.

This clone was detected only once. This sequence joins TRBV19 and TRBJ1-1; perhaps TRBD1 as D (5 bases). The CDR3 contains 13 residues. V shed 4 bases and J shed 2 bases, with 8 bases lying between them. Germline CDR1 reads LNHDA; CDR2 reads SQIVND (reference sequence). CDR3 nucleotide sequence: TGTGCCAGTAGTAGGACACTTAACACTGAAGCTTTCTTT. It encodes CASSRTLNTEAFF.

The chain couples TRBV7-2 to TRBJ2-3; D may be TRBD2 (6 bases). The CDR3 has 15 residues. In germline, CDR1 is SGHTA, CDR2 FQGNSA. Between the trimmed V and J ends, which lost 0 bases and 6 bases, there was a span of 13 bases. The CDR3 DNA follows: TGTGCCAGCAGCTTAGCGGCTAGCCGGGGGGATACGCAGTATTTT. It translates to CASSLAASRGDTQYF.

This chain links TRBV23-1 with TRBJ1-4, with D unresolved. TRBV23-1 is labeled an ORF, and its function is uncertain. V was shortened by 6 bases and J by 4 bases, with 15 bases between the two germline ends. The CDR3 extends over 15 amino acids. Here the CDR3 reads CASSPPDRHNEKLFF. As DNA, the CDR3 is TGCGCCAGCAGCCCCCCGGATAGGCATAATGAAAAACTGTTTTTT.